The 3 T cell receptor beta chains below were found in one sample sequenced in a study of cytomegalovirus exposure and HLA in healthy donors. Assay used: immunoSEQ multiplex PCR; TCRdb lists only in-frame clones, some missing. This sample has over 150,000 clones, with around 85% found just once. Specimen: PBMCs. Receptor source: a man aged 18 to 30 in good health and CMV-seropositive.

The chain is built from TRBV7-6 and TRBJ2-7; D might be TRBD2 (5 bases). Per the germline V gene, CDR1 is SGHVS and CDR2 is FNYEAQ. V was shortened by 4 bases and J by 4 bases, with 20 bases between the two germline ends. This CDR3 has 16 amino acids. The CDR3 DNA follows: TGTGCCAGCAGCTCCGGGCCCACTAGGCCTGGGTACGAGCAGTACTTC. It is translated as CASSSGPTRPGYEQYF. Full variable domain (rest looked up from reference TRBV7-6 and TRBJ2-7): GAGVSQSPRYKVTKRGQDVALRCDPISGHVSLYWYRQALGQGPEFLTYFNYEAQQDKSGLPNDRFSAERPEGSISTLTIQRTEQRDSAMYRCASSSGPTRPGYEQYFGPGTRLTVT.

This rearrangement joins TRBV2 to TRBJ2-5, with 7 nucleotides matching TRBD2. The CDR3 consists of 14 residues. The trim removed 4 bases at V and 5 bases at J, leaving 7 bases unmatched. Germline CDR1 SNHLY, CDR2 FYNNEI. In nucleotides, the CDR3 is TGTGCCAGCAGTGCTCTGACTAGCCGGGAGACCCAGTACTTC. Residues: CASSALTSRETQYF.

This chain links TRBV7-3 with TRBJ1-1; 7 nucleotides line up with TRBD1. J lost 2 bases, V lost 4 bases, and 1 base had no gene match. Germline CDR1 is SGHTA and CDR2 is FQGTGA. This CDR3 comprises 13 residues. CDR3 sequence: CASSWDRNTEAFF. As DNA, the CDR3 is TGTGCCAGCAGCTGGGACAGAAACACTGAAGCTTTCTTT. Using reference TRBV7-3 and TRBJ1-1 for the parts outside the CDR3, the full variable domain is GAGVSQTPSNKVTEKGKYVELRCDPISGHTALYWYRQSLGQGPEFLIYFQGTGAADDSGLPNDRFFAVRPEGSVSTLKIQRTERGDSAVYLCASSWDRNTEAFFGQGTRLTVV.